These 21 T cell receptor beta chains share one sample of origin, sequenced in a study of cytomegalovirus exposure and HLA in healthy donors. Sequenced by immunoSEQ multiplex PCR; TCRdb stores in-frame clones only, minus some. The repertoire consists of about 88,000 clones, with almost 85% occurring once and the leading ten covering around an eighth. Material for sequencing was PBMCs. The receptors derive from a woman between 18 and 29 years old in good health and CMV-seropositive.

The chain has TRBV30 and TRBJ1-1, with D unclear. Germline CDR1 and CDR2: GTSNPN and SVGIG (reference sequence). The V gene lost 1 base and the J gene lost 0 bases, with 3 bases spanning the gap. The CDR3 is 12 residues long. CDR3: CAWSAVNTEAFF. The DNA for the CDR3 is TGTGCCTGGAGTGCGGTGAACACTGAAGCTTTCTTT. The full variable domain, in which reference TRBV30 and TRBJ1-1 provide the parts outside the CDR3, is SQTIHQWPATLVQPVGSPLSLECTVEGTSNPNLYWYRQAAGRGLQLLFYSVGIGQISSEVPQNLSASRPQDRQFILSSKKLLLSDSGFYLCAWSAVNTEAFFGQGTRLTVV.

The CDR3: CASSIDGQLYQETQYF. In nucleotides, the CDR3 is TGTGCCAGCAGTATCGACGGACAGCTGTACCAAGAGACCCAGTACTTC. This chain joins TRBV6-4 and TRBJ2-5, with D maybe TRBD1 (6 bases). Looked up from germline, CDR1 is MRHNA and CDR2 is SNTAGT. This CDR3 has 16 residues. V lost 5 bases and J 0 bases, leaving 16 bases between the germline ends.

The V call is TRBV19, the J call TRBJ2-2; tentative D call: TRBD2 (5 bases). CDR1 is LNHDA, CDR2 SQIVND, per germline (reference sequence). The CDR3 extends over 15 amino acids. V was shortened by 2 bases and J by 4 bases, with 11 bases between the two germline ends. CDR3 DNA: TGTGCCAGTAGTATAAGCGGTCCACTCACCGGGGAGCTGTTTTTT. It yields the protein CASSISGPLTGELFF. Full variable domain (rest looked up from reference TRBV19 and TRBJ2-2): DGGITQSPKYLFRKEGQNVTLSCEQNLNHDAMYWYRQDPGQGLRLIYYSQIVNDFQKGDIAEGYSVSREKKESFPLTVTSAQKNPTAFYLCASSISGPLTGELFFGEGSRLTVL.

The gene calls are TRBV11-2 and TRBJ2-7; 10 bases line up with TRBD2. Germline loops: CDR1 SGHAT, CDR2 FQNNGV. Trimming removed 5 bases from V and 9 bases from J; junction bases left unmatched: 13. This CDR3 has 15 amino acids. CDR3 in DNA: TGTGCCAGCAGCACCACCTTAGCGGGGGGTGGTGGGCAGTACTTC. Its translation: CASSTTLAGGGGQYF.

The table lists this clone with a count of one. The V gene is TRBV30, the J gene TRBJ2-5, with 11 bases that match TRBD2. The ends lost 0 bases at V and 4 bases at J; junction bases unmatched: 7. Germline CDR1 and CDR2: GTSNPN and SVGIG (reference sequence). The CDR3 extends over 16 amino acids. CDR3 loop: CAWSVGSGGAGETQYF. For the CDR3, the DNA is TGTGCCTGGAGTGTCGGTAGCGGGGGGGCCGGAGAGACCCAGTACTTC.

This clone occurred a few times. The gene calls are TRBV10-2 and TRBJ2-7; a weak D match, TRBD1 (6 bases). Germline V gives CDR1 WSHSY, CDR2 SAAADI. The V end lost 3 bases, the J end lost 1 base, and 13 bases lay between the germline ends. The CDR3 has 15 residues. The CDR3 DNA is TGCGCCAGCAGTGATTATGCGAGGGGGTCCTACGAGCAGTACTTC. Translated, it gives CASSDYARGSYEQYF.

The chain links TRBV4-2 to TRBJ1-6; D not resolved. The CDR3 runs 14 residues. Germline V gene lookup returns CDR1 LGHNA and CDR2 YNFKEQ. The V gene lost 8 bases and the J gene lost 3 bases, with 11 bases spanning the gap. DNA of the CDR3: TGTGCCAGCGCGACTGGCCGCTATAATTCACCCCTCCACTTT. Its translation is CASATGRYNSPLHF.

This chain uses TRBV11-2 with TRBJ2-2; possible D gene TRBD2, 5 bases. This CDR3 is built from 14 residues. Germline V CDR1 and CDR2: SGHAT, FQNNGV. V was pared by 5 bases and J by 3 bases, with 10 bases between. The CDR3 spells CASSPPRDTGELFF. The CDR3 bases are TGTGCCAGCAGCCCGCCGAGGGACACCGGGGAGCTGTTTTTT.

The V gene is TRBV29-1, the J gene TRBJ2-6; the match to TRBD1 covers 7 bases. The CDR3 covers 16 residues. Germline V gene data show CDR1 as SQVTM and CDR2 as ANQGSEA. Losses at the gene ends were 7 bases for V and 0 bases for J; bases not matched to a gene: 9. The CDR3 region is CSAKPGGFSGANVLTF. CDR3 bases: TGCAGCGCCAAGCCAGGGGGATTCTCTGGGGCCAACGTCCTGACTTTC. The full variable domain, its missing parts supplied by reference TRBV29-1 and TRBJ2-6, is SAVISQKPSRDICQRGTSLTIQCQVDSQVTMMFWYRQQPGQSLTLIATANQGSEATYESGFVIDKFPISRPNLTFSTLTVSNMSPEDSSIYLCSAKPGGFSGANVLTFGAGSRLTVL.

The chain employs TRBV7-3 and TRBJ2-2, with D possibly being TRBD2 (5 bases). The CDR3 sequence is 14 residues long. Looked up from germline, CDR1 is SGHTA and CDR2 is FQGTGA. Trimming removed 1 base at V and 5 bases at J, with 8 bases between. The CDR3 sequence: CASSLIERTGELFF. For the CDR3, the DNA is TGTGCCAGCAGCTTAATCGAGCGGACCGGGGAGCTGTTTTTT.

CDR3 DNA sequence: TGTGCCAGCCGGACAGGGCCACTTCTAGGCTACACCTTC. Its protein product is CASRTGPLLGYTF. The V gene is TRBV5-4, the J gene TRBJ1-2, with 8 bases fitting TRBD1. The germline CDR1 and CDR2 sequences are SGHNT and YYREEE (reference sequence). Trimming cost V 7 bases and J 8 bases; bases outside gene matches: 10. The CDR3 has 13 residues.

The rearrangement joins TRBV13 to TRBJ1-2, with TRBD1 identical over 9 bases. Germline values: CDR1 PRHDT, CDR2 FYEKMQ (reference sequence). This CDR3 is 16 amino acids long. V trimming: 0 bases; J trimming: 4 bases; junction bases outside the gene matches: 6. The CDR3 DNA follows: TGTGCCAGCAGCTTAGGCCTACAGGGGGCCCCCTATGGCTACACCTTC. The encoded protein is CASSLGLQGAPYGYTF.

In regard to this clone: Other DNA variants within this sample encode the same CDR3. The chain carries TRBV5-1 and TRBJ2-3; 7 positions agree with TRBD1. Germline V gene sequence: CDR1 SGHRS, CDR2 YFSETQ. This CDR3 is 15 amino acids long. The trim removed 2 bases at V and 1 base at J, leaving 4 bases unmatched. The CDR3: CASSLQGLGTDTQYF. The DNA for the CDR3 is TGCGCCAGCAGCTTACAGGGGTTGGGCACAGATACGCAGTATTTT.

The rearrangement joins TRBV4-1 to TRBJ1-2; D unclear. Germline CDR1 is MGHRA and CDR2 is YSYEKL. V was trimmed by 0 bases and J by 7 bases, leaving 9 bases between them. The CDR3 length is 13 residues. CDR3 amino acids: CASSQDQQSGYTF. Here the CDR3 DNA reads TGCGCCAGCAGCCAAGATCAACAGTCTGGCTACACCTTC.

The chain carries TRBV19 and TRBJ2-1; 9 positions agree with TRBD1. CDR1 is LNHDA and CDR2 is SQIVND in the germline V gene (reference sequence). The CDR3 runs to 14 residues. The V gene end was trimmed by 8 bases and the J gene end by 0 bases; junction bases not matched to a gene: 2. This CDR3 is CASGTGSSYNEQFF. In DNA, the CDR3 is TGTGCCAGTGGGACAGGGAGCTCCTACAATGAGCAGTTCTTC. The full variable domain, completed using reference TRBV19 and TRBJ2-1, is DGGITQSPKYLFRKEGQNVTLSCEQNLNHDAMYWYRQDPGQGLRLIYYSQIVNDFQKGDIAEGYSVSREKKESFPLTVTSAQKNPTAFYLCASGTGSSYNEQFFGPGTRLTVL.

CDR3 amino acids: CASSEGRRETQYF. The DNA of the CDR3 is TGTGCCAGCAGCGAGGGAAGGCGAGAGACCCAGTACTTC. The chain recombines TRBV11-3 with TRBJ2-5, with a weak D call TRBD2 (5 bases). Per germline, CDR1 SGHNT and CDR2 YENEEA. V gave up 5 bases and J gave up 4 bases, with 11 bases separating them. This CDR3 region has 13 residues.

This rearrangement joins TRBV6-1 to TRBJ2-2; unclear D gene. This CDR3 has 15 amino acids. V was cut by 1 base and J by 7 bases, with 13 bases left in between. CDR1 is MNHNS and CDR2 is SASEGT in the germline V gene. The CDR3 sequence: CASSEGPFSGGELFF. Here the CDR3 DNA reads TGTGCCAGCAGTGAAGGTCCCTTTTCGGGCGGGGAGCTGTTTTTT.

The genes are TRBV7-8 and TRBJ1-1; 9 bases are a match to TRBD1. Germline loops: CDR1 SGHVS, CDR2 FQNEAQ. V gave up 3 bases and J gave up 8 bases; unmatched junction bases: 7. This CDR3 comprises 14 residues. CDR3 DNA: TGTGCCAGCAGCTTCCAGACAGGGGGTCGGGAAGCTTTCTTT. Residues: CASSFQTGGREAFF.

This clone was recorded only once. This chain connects TRBV5-1 to TRBJ2-3, with 12 bases aligning to TRBD2. CDR1 SGHRS and CDR2 YFSETQ come from the germline V gene. V lost 3 bases and J lost 0; bases outside the gene matches: 8. The CDR3 has 18 amino acids. The CDR3 region is CASSSLAGGASSTDTQYF. In nucleotides, the CDR3 is TGCGCCAGCAGCTCACTAGCGGGGGGTGCTAGTAGCACAGATACGCAGTATTTT.

This clone appeared once. V gene TRBV9 combines with J gene TRBJ2-7; 12 nucleotides align to TRBD2. CDR1 SGDLS and CDR2 YYNGEE come from the germline V gene. The V and J ends lost 3 bases and 7 bases, in that order; junction bases with no gene match: 5. The CDR3 is 14 amino acids. The CDR3 spells CASSGLAGGLEQYF. CDR3 DNA: TGTGCCAGCAGCGGGCTAGCGGGGGGGCTGGAGCAGTACTTC.

This clone turned up a few times. V is TRBV11-2 and J is TRBJ1-4, with D possibly being TRBD1 (5 bases). Germline loops: CDR1 SGHAT, CDR2 FQNNGV. With 0 bases removed from V and 14 bases from J, the gap between germline ends came to 16 bases. This CDR3 is 14 amino acids long. The CDR3 sequence: CASSLDGAVGRLFF. The DNA of the CDR3 is TGTGCCAGCAGCTTAGATGGGGCAGTTGGAAGGCTGTTTTTT.